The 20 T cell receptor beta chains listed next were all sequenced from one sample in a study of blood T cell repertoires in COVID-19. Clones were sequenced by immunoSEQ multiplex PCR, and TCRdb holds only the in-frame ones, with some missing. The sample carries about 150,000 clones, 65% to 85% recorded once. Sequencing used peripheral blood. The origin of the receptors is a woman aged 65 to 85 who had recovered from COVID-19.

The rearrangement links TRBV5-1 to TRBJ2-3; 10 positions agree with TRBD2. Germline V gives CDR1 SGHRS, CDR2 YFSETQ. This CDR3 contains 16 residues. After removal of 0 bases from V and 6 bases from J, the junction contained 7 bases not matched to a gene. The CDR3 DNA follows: TGCGCCAGCAGCTTGGGGGTAGCGGGGGGCCTTGATACGCAGTATTTT. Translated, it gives CASSLGVAGGLDTQYF.

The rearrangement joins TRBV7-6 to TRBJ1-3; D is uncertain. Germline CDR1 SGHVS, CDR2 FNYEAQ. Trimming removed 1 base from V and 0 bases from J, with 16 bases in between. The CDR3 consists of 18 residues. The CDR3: CASSLVPPEDYSGNTIYF. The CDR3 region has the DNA TGTGCCAGCAGCTTAGTACCCCCCGAGGACTACTCTGGAAACACCATATATTTT.

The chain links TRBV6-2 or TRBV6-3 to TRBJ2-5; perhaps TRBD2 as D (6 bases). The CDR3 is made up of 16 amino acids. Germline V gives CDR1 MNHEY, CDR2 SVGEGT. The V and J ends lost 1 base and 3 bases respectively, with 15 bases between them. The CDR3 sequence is CASSYFLAGGKETQYF. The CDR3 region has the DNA TGTGCCAGCAGTTACTTTCTTGCTGGGGGGAAAGAGACCCAGTACTTC.

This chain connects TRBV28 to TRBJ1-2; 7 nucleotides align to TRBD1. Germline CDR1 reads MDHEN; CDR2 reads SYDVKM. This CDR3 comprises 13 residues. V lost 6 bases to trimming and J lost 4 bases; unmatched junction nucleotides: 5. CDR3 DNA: TGTGCCAGCAGCCAGGGACAGACCTATGGCTACACCTTC. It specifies CASSQGQTYGYTF.

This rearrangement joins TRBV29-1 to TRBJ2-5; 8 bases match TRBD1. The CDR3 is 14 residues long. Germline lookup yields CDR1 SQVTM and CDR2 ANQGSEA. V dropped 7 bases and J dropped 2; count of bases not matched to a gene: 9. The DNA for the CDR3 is TGCAGCGCCTCGCCAGGGGGCTCGCAAGAGACCCAGTACTTC. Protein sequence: CSASPGGSQETQYF.

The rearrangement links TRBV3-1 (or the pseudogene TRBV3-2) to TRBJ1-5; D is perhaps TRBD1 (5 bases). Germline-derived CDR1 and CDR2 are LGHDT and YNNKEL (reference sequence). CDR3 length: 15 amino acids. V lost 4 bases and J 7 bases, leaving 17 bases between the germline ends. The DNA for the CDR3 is TGTGCCAGCAGCCCGGGCTATGGGGGGTACCAGCCCCAGCATTTT. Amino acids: CASSPGYGGYQPQHF.

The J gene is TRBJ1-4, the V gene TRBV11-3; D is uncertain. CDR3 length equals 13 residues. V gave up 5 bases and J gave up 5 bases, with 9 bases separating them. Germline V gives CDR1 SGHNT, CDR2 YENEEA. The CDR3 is CASSTRLNEKLFF. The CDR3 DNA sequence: TGTGCCAGCAGCACCCGACTAAATGAAAAACTGTTTTTT.

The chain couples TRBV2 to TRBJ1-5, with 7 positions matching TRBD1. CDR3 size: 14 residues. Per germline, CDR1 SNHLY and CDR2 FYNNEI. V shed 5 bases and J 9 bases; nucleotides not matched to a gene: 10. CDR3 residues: CASSFGTAMGPQHF. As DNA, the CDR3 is TGTGCCAGCAGTTTTGGGACAGCCATGGGGCCCCAGCATTTT. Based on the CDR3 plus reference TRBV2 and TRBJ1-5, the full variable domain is EPEVTQTPSHQVTQMGQEVILRCVPISNHLYFYWYRQILGQKVEFLVSFYNNEISEKSEIFDDQFSVERPDGSNFTLKIRSTKLEDSAMYFCASSFGTAMGPQHFGDGTRLSIL.

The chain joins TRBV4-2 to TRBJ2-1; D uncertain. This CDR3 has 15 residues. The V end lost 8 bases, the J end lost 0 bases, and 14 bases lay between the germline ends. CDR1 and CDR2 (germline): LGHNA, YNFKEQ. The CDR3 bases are TGTGCCAGCCGATCAGACATACTCTCCTACAATGAGCAGTTCTTC. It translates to CASRSDILSYNEQFF.

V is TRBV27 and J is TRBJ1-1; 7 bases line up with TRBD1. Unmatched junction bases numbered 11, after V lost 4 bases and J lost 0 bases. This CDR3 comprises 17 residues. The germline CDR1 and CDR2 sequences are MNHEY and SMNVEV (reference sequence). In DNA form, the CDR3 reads TGTGCCAGCAGTTACCGCCACAGGGGTGGTATGAACACTGAAGCTTTCTTT. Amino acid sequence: CASSYRHRGGMNTEAFF.

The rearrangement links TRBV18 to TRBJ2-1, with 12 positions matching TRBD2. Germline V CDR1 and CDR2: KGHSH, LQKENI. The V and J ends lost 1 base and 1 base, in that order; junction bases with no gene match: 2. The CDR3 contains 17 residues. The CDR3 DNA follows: TGTGCCAGCTCACCACTCCTAGCGGGAGGGTCCTACAATGAGCAGTTCTTC. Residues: CASSPLLAGGSYNEQFF.

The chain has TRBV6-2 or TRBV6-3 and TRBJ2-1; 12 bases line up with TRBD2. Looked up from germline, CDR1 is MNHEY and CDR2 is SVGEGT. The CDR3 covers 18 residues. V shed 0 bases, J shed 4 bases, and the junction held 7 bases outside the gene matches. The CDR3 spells CASSYSSGTSGWYNEQFF. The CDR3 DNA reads TGTGCCAGCAGTTACTCGTCCGGGACTAGCGGGTGGTACAATGAGCAGTTCTTC.

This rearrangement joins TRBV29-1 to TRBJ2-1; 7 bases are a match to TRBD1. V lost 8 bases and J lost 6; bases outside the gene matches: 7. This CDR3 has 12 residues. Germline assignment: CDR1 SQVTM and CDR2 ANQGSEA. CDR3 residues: CSTLTGANEQFF. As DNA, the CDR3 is TGCAGCACACTTACAGGGGCCAATGAGCAGTTCTTC.

DNA of the CDR3: TGTGCCAGCAGCACCCGACTAGCCGACTACAATGAGCAGTTCTTC. Protein sequence: CASSTRLADYNEQFF. The chain recombines TRBV11-3 with TRBJ2-1; 7 bases fit TRBD2. CDR1 is SGHNT and CDR2 is YENEEA in the germline V gene. CDR3 length: 15 amino acids. Trimming removed 5 bases from V and 3 bases from J; junction bases left unmatched: 7.

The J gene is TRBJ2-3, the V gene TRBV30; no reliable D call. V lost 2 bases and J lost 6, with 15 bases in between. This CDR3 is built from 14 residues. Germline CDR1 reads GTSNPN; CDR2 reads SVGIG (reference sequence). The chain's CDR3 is CAWSRWQTGDTQYF. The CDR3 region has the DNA TGTGCCTGGAGTCGCTGGCAAACCGGGGATACGCAGTATTTT.

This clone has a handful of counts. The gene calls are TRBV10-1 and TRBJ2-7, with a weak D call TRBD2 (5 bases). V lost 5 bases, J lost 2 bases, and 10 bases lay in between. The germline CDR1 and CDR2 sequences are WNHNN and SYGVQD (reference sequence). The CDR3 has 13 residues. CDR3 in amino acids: CASSPRGAYEQYF. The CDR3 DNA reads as TGCGCCAGCAGTCCCCGGGGAGCCTACGAGCAGTACTTC.

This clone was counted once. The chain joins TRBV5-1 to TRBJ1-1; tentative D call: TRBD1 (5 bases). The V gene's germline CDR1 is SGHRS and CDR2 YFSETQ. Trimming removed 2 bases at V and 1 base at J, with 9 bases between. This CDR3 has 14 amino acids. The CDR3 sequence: CASSFTGGNTEAFF. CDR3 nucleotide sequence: TGCGCCAGCAGCTTTACGGGGGGGAACACTGAAGCTTTCTTT. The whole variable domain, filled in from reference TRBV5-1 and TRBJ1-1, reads KAGVTQTPRYLIKTRGQQVTLSCSPISGHRSVSWYQQTPGQGLQFLFEYFSETQRNKGNFPGRFSGRQFSNSRSEMNVSTLELGDSALYLCASSFTGGNTEAFFGQGTRLTVV.

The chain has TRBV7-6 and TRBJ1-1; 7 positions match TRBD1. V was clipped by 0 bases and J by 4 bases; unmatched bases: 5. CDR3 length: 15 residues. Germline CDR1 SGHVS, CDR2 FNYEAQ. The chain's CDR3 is CASSLARGQLTEAFF. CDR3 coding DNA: TGTGCCAGCAGCTTAGCGAGGGGACAGCTCACTGAAGCTTTCTTT.

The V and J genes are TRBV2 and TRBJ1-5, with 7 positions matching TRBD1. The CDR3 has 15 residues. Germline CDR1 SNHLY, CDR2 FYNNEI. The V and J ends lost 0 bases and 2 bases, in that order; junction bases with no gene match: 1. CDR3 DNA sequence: TGTGCCAGCAGTGAAGCAGGGGGCGGCAATCAGCCCCAGCATTTT. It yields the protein CASSEAGGGNQPQHF.

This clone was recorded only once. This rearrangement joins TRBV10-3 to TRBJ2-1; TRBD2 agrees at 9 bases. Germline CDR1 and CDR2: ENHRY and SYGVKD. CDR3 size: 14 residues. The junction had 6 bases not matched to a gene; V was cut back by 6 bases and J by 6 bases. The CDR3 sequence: CAIRQTSGLNEQFF. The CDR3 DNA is TGTGCCATCAGACAGACTAGCGGCCTCAATGAGCAGTTCTTC.